This T cell receptor (beta chain) stems from a study of T cell changes during pregnancy in multiple sclerosis. Here immunoSEQ multiplex PCR was the method, and the copy in TCRdb shows in-frame clones only, minus some. The table records tens of thousands of clones, 85% to 95% of them present only once. Germline V gene data show CDR1 as SGHVS and CDR2 as FQNEAQ. The CDR3 consists of 14 residues. Between the trimmed V and J ends, which lost 1 base and 5 bases, there was a span of 9 bases. The sequence came from a female donor with multiple sclerosis, enrolled in a pregnancy study. The V call is TRBV7-8, the J call TRBJ1-5; D call uncertain. The sequenced sample was peripheral blood, obtained in the first trimester of pregnancy. CDR3 sequence reads: CASSLGHLYQPQHF. The CDR3 DNA sequence: TGTGCCAGCAGCTTAGGACACCTTTATCAGCCCCAGCATTTT.